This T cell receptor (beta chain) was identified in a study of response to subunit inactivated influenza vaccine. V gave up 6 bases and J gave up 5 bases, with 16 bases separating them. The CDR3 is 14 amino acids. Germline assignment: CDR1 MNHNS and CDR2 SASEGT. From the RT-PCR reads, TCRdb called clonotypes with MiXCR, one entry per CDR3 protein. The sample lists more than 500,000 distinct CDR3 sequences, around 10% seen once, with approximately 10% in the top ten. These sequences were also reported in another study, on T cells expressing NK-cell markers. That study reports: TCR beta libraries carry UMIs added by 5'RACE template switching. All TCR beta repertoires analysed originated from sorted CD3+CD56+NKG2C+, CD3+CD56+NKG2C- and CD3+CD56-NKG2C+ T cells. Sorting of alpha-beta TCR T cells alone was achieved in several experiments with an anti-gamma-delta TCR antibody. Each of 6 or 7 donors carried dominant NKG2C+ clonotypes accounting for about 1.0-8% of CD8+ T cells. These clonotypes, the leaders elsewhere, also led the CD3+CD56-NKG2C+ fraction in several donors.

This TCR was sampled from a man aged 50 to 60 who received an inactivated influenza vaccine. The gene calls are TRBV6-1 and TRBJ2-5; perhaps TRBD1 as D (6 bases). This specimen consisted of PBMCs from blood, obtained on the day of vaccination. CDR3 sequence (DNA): TGTGCCAGCAGAGGGACACCCAGGACGGAGACCCAGTACTTC. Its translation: CASRGTPRTETQYF.